These 18 T cell receptor beta chains share one sample of origin, sequenced in a study of blood T cell repertoires in COVID-19. TCRdb's copy holds only in-frame clones and misses some; the assay was immunoSEQ multiplex PCR. The sample consists of 250,000 to 350,000 clones, 75% to 90% of them appearing once. What was sequenced was peripheral blood. These TCRs come from a woman aged 55-70 years with acute or convalescent COVID-19.

V is TRBV7-7 and J is TRBJ1-5; D remains unclear. The length of the CDR3 is 13 residues. In germline, CDR1 is SSHAT, CDR2 FNYEAQ (reference sequence). CDR3 sequence: CASALLPGQPQHF. In nucleotides, the CDR3 is TGTGCTAGCGCGCTCCTACCTGGTCAGCCCCAGCATTTT.

The rearrangement joins TRBV6-5 to TRBJ1-5; 7 bases map to TRBD1. The CDR3 length is 14 residues. The V and J ends lost 2 bases and 3 bases, in that order; junction bases with no gene match: 1. From germline, CDR1 is MNHEY and CDR2 SVGAGI. The CDR3 sequence is CASSYDRANQPQHF. The DNA of the CDR3 is TGTGCCAGCAGTTACGACAGGGCCAATCAGCCCCAGCATTTT.

The J gene is TRBJ1-6, the V gene TRBV5-6; D may be TRBD1 (5 bases). Looked up from germline, CDR1 is SGHDT and CDR2 is YYEEEE. Trimming took off 5 bases at V and 3 bases at J, with 12 bases between the two ends. This CDR3 has 15 amino acids. CDR3 protein: CASRGGSYYNSPLHF. CDR3 in DNA: TGTGCCAGCAGGGGGGGGAGTTACTATAATTCACCCCTCCACTTT.

This CDR3 reads CASSLDSYGYTF. Here the CDR3 DNA reads TGTGCCAGCAGCTTGGACAGCTATGGCTACACCTTC. The V gene is TRBV7-6, the J gene TRBJ1-2, with a tentative D call TRBD1 (6 bases). V gave up 3 bases and J gave up 4 bases, with 6 bases separating them. The length of the CDR3 is 12 residues. Germline loops: CDR1 SGHVS, CDR2 FNYEAQ.

The genes are TRBV3-1 (or the pseudogene TRBV3-2) and TRBJ2-5; 11 bases map to TRBD2. Germline V gives CDR1 LGHDT, CDR2 YNNKEL (reference sequence). The CDR3 is 17 residues long. After removal of 1 base from V and 2 bases from J, the junction contained 6 bases not matched to a gene. The CDR3 DNA reads TGTGCCAGCAGCCAAGTCAAAGGACTAGCGGGTCAAGAGACCCAGTACTTC. This gives the protein CASSQVKGLAGQETQYF.

The chain combines TRBV28 with TRBJ1-2; D is possibly TRBD1 (6 bases). The length of the CDR3 is 14 residues. Trimming stripped 7 bases from V and 1 base from J, with 13 bases between. Germline CDR1 and CDR2: MDHEN and SYDVKM. The CDR3 sequence is CASNPGVLNYGYTF. In nucleotides, the CDR3 is TGTGCCAGCAATCCAGGGGTTCTTAACTATGGCTACACCTTC.

The chain combines TRBV11-1 with TRBJ1-1, with D unresolved. The germline V gene has CDR1 SGHAT and CDR2 FQDESV (reference sequence). The CDR3 is 14 residues long. The germline V and J ends were trimmed by 6 bases and 3 bases, with 14 bases remaining between them. The CDR3 loop is CASRRGGSDTEAFF. The CDR3 bases are TGTGCCAGCAGGAGAGGAGGGTCGGACACTGAAGCTTTCTTT.

The rearrangement uses TRBV6-5 and TRBJ2-7; weak D call: TRBD2 (5 bases). The V end was cut by 0 bases, the J end by 2 bases, with 11 bases between. Germline CDR1 and CDR2: MNHEY and SVGAGI. The CDR3 sequence is 15 residues long. Here the CDR3 DNA reads TGTGCCAGCAGTTACTCGCTCAGCGGTGCCTACGAGCAGTACTTC. This translates into CASSYSLSGAYEQYF.

The J gene is TRBJ1-2, the V gene TRBV6-5, with D unresolved. Germline V gene data show CDR1 as MNHEY and CDR2 as SVGAGI. The ends were cut back, 7 bases at V and 4 bases at J, with 10 bases in the middle. There are 12 residues in the CDR3. This chain's CDR3 is CASMGGGYGYTF. CDR3 sequence (DNA): TGTGCCAGCATGGGCGGAGGCTATGGCTACACCTTC.

V gene TRBV4-3 combines with J gene TRBJ1-6; 9 bases fit TRBD1. Germline V gene sequence: CDR1 LGHNA, CDR2 YSLEER. V dropped 4 bases and J dropped 10; count of bases not matched to a gene: 14. The CDR3 has 17 residues. CDR3 amino acids: CASSPSVRDRVPSPLHF. CDR3 nucleotides: TGCGCCAGCAGCCCGTCGGTCCGGGACAGGGTACCCTCACCCCTCCACTTT.

V usage is TRBV6-2 or TRBV6-3 and J usage is TRBJ2-7; 7 bases line up with TRBD2. The CDR3 is made up of 18 amino acids. The germline gives CDR1 MNHEY, CDR2 SVGEGT. After removal of 0 bases from V and 1 base from J, the junction contained 12 bases not matched to a gene. In DNA form, the CDR3 reads TGTGCCAGCAGTTACTCGATATTACGTCAGGGAGGGTCCTACGAGCAGTACTTC. Encoded protein: CASSYSILRQGGSYEQYF.

This clone came up a few times. The chain is built from TRBV3-1 (or the pseudogene TRBV3-2) and TRBJ2-7; tentatively, D is TRBD2 (6 bases). Trimming took 0 bases from V and 7 from J, leaving 16 bases between them. Germline CDR1 LGHDT, CDR2 YNNKEL (reference sequence). This CDR3 has 15 amino acids. CDR3 region: CASSQEGLAKGEQYF. The CDR3 coding sequence is TGTGCCAGCAGCCAAGAAGGGCTAGCGAAGGGGGAGCAGTACTTC.

The chain carries TRBV28 and TRBJ2-2; 14 nucleotides align to TRBD2. V shed 6 bases, J shed 6 bases, and the junction held 15 bases outside the gene matches. The CDR3 has 19 amino acids. The germline V gene has CDR1 MDHEN and CDR2 SYDVKM. The CDR3 here is CASSRTSGGRPIFSGELFF. The DNA for the CDR3 is TGTGCCAGCAGCCGGACTAGCGGGGGGCGCCCCATCTTTTCCGGGGAGCTGTTTTTT. Filled out from reference TRBV28 and TRBJ2-2, the complete variable domain reads DVKVTQSSRYLVKRTGEKVFLECVQDMDHENMFWYRQDPGLGLRLIYFSYDVKMKEKGDIPEGYSVSREKKERFSLILESASTNQTSMYLCASSRTSGGRPIFSGELFFGEGSRLTVL.

For the CDR3, the DNA is TGTGCCAGCAGCGCCGACAGGACTTTCTACAATGAGCAGTTCTTC. Translation gives CASSADRTFYNEQFF. This chain uses TRBV7-9 with TRBJ2-1, with a weak D call TRBD1 (6 bases). The CDR3 covers 15 residues. Looked up from germline, CDR1 is SEHNR and CDR2 is FQNEAQ (reference sequence). The germline V and J ends were trimmed by 5 bases and 3 bases, with 14 bases remaining between them.

The gene calls are TRBV18 and TRBJ1-1, with a tentative D call TRBD1 (6 bases). This CDR3 is 14 amino acids long. V was shortened by 4 bases and J by 1 base, with 10 bases between the two germline ends. Germline CDR1 and CDR2: KGHSH and LQKENI. The CDR3 sequence: CASSRGQSNTEAFF. CDR3 nucleotides: TGTGCCAGCTCACGTGGACAGTCGAACACTGAAGCTTTCTTT.

V usage is TRBV15 and J usage is TRBJ2-5, with 9 bases matching TRBD2. There are 17 residues in the CDR3. Per the germline V gene, CDR1 is LNHNV and CDR2 is YYDKDF (reference sequence). Trimming took 3 bases from V and 2 from J; bases not matched to a gene: 10. The CDR3 DNA follows: TGTGCCACCAGCAGTGCAACGGGACTAGCTGCTCAAGAGACCCAGTACTTC. Amino acid sequence: CATSSATGLAAQETQYF.

The CDR3 here is CASGSLLRTGTSGFSSYNEQFF. CDR3 nucleotide sequence: TGTGCCAGCGGCTCTCTCCTGCGGACCGGGACTAGCGGGTTCAGCTCCTACAATGAGCAGTTCTTC. This chain links TRBV28 with TRBJ2-1; 12 bases are shared with TRBD2. V dropped 8 bases and J dropped 0; count of bases not matched to a gene: 23. The germline V gene has CDR1 MDHEN and CDR2 SYDVKM. This CDR3 comprises 22 residues.

The rearrangement uses TRBV5-1 and TRBJ2-1; D not resolved. Germline loops: CDR1 SGHRS, CDR2 YFSETQ. V lost 5 bases and J 0 bases, leaving 12 bases between the germline ends. The CDR3 consists of 15 residues. CDR3 in DNA: TGCGCCAGCAGGGCAGAAGCGTCCTCCTACAATGAGCAGTTCTTC. It specifies CASRAEASSYNEQFF.